The 10 T cell receptor beta chains reported below all come from one sample, sequenced in a study of blood T cells in healthy people across ages (dated by TCRdb to the mid-2010s). Preparation of the library involved 5' RACE. TCRdb shows the sequencer as Illumina HiSeq 2500. A second PCR of roughly 7 to 11 cycles was performed with a sample-barcoded 5' primer and a J-beta primer mix. The raw public data were reprocessed by TCRdb itself: fastp quality trimming at Q25, MiXCR clonotype calling, in-frame beta chains only. Every distinct CDR3 protein forms one entry, paired with its most common genes and DNA. The sample table lists 1.5 million to 2 million distinct CDR3 sequences, about 35% of them with a count of one. Jointly, the top ten make up about 10% of the sample. The sample taken for sequencing was blood. The receptors shown here come from a woman aged 25 to 45 in good health.

The rearrangement links TRBV18 to TRBJ2-7; 7 nucleotides match TRBD1. This CDR3 spans 15 amino acids. Germline-derived CDR1 and CDR2 are KGHSH and LQKENI. The ends lost 3 bases at V and 1 base at J; junction bases unmatched: 6. The CDR3 region is CASSPSTGTSYEQYF. As DNA, the CDR3 is TGTGCCAGCTCACCGTCGACAGGGACATCCTACGAGCAGTACTTC.

This chain joins TRBV4-2 and TRBJ2-6; no firm D call. V gave up 1 base and J gave up 0 bases, with 10 bases separating them. Germline V gives CDR1 LGHNA, CDR2 YNFKEQ. This CDR3 is 17 amino acids long. The CDR3 loop reads CASSQGEQFSGANVLTF. CDR3 DNA: TGTGCCAGCAGCCAAGGGGAACAGTTCTCTGGGGCCAACGTCCTGACTTTC.

The sample holds a few counts of this clonotype. The V and J genes are TRBV20-1 and TRBJ2-1; 9 nucleotides agree with TRBD1. CDR1 and CDR2 from the germline V gene are DFQATT and SNEGSKA (reference sequence). This CDR3 spans 14 amino acids. J gave up 8 bases and V 3 bases, and 8 bases lay outside the gene matches. For the CDR3, the DNA is TGCAGTGCTAGGACGGGACAGGGTAGCGATGAGCAGTTCTTC. Protein product: CSARTGQGSDEQFF.

The V and J genes are TRBV10-3 and TRBJ2-3, with 8 bases matching TRBD2. The V gene end was trimmed by 2 bases and the J gene end by 4 bases; junction bases not matched to a gene: 11. The germline gives CDR1 ENHRY, CDR2 SYGVKD. The CDR3 is 17 amino acids. The CDR3 DNA follows: TGTGCCATCAGTGAGAGTCGGAGTAGCGGGAAGGCAGATACGCAGTATTTT. The encoded protein is CAISESRSSGKADTQYF.

This clonotype was found a few times. This chain links TRBV3-1 with TRBJ2-4, with D possibly matching TRBD1 (6 bases). Per germline, CDR1 LGHDT and CDR2 YNNKEL (reference sequence). The CDR3 covers 16 residues. Trimming pared 1 base from V and 0 bases from J, leaving 10 bases between. CDR3 nucleotide sequence: TGTGCCAGCAGCCAAGTTCGCAGGGGAGCCAAAAACATTCAGTACTTC. Protein product: CASSQVRRGAKNIQYF. Together with reference TRBV3-1 and TRBJ2-4, the CDR3 gives the full variable domain: DTAVSQTPKYLVTQMGNDKSIKCEQNLGHDTMYWYKQDSKKFLKIMFSYNNKELIINETVPNRFSPKSPDKAHLNLHINSLELGDSAVYFCASSQVRRGAKNIQYFGAGTRLSVL.

This clonotype was seen only a few times. V and J are TRBV2 and TRBJ1-2; 7 bases agree with TRBD1. With V trimmed by 7 bases and J by 2 bases, 13 bases remained unmatched. This CDR3 comprises 16 residues. The germline gives CDR1 SNHLY, CDR2 FYNNEI. The CDR3 nucleotides are TGTGCCAGCATTAGGAGGGACAGCGGGGGGAACTATGGCTACACCTTC. It translates to CASIRRDSGGNYGYTF.

The rearrangement joins TRBV9 to TRBJ1-1; the D is unclear. In germline, CDR1 is SGDLS, CDR2 YYNGEE. The CDR3 sequence is 16 residues long. The V end lost 0 bases, the J end lost 0 bases, and 12 bases lay between the germline ends. For the CDR3, the DNA is TGTGCCAGCAGCGTAGGAGGTAAGAGGGTGAACACTGAAGCTTTCTTT. It codes for CASSVGGKRVNTEAFF.

This clonotype was counted between two and nine times. The J gene is TRBJ2-7, the V gene TRBV6-2 or TRBV6-3, with TRBD2 as a possible D gene (5 bases). The V end lost 7 bases, the J end lost 3 bases, and 19 bases lay between the germline ends. CDR1 and CDR2 from the germline V gene are MNHEY and SVGEGT. CDR3 length equals 15 residues. The CDR3 nucleotides are TGTGCCAGCACGGAGAATCCCCCCGGGGACTACGAGCAGTACTTC. This codes for CASTENPPGDYEQYF.

As regards this clonotype: The junction departs from germline at one end; a sequencing error may be responsible. The chain has TRBV27 and TRBJ1-6, with no clear D. The CDR3 runs 14 residues. Germline V CDR1 and CDR2: MNHEY, SMNVEV (reference sequence). As DNA, the CDR3 is TGCGCCAGCAGCTTCCGGCGCTTGGATTCACCCCTCCACTTT. Translating it yields CASSFRRLDSPLHF.

V gene TRBV11-1 combines with J gene TRBJ1-1; D may be TRBD1 (5 bases). Trimming left V 2 bases short and J 1 base short, with 11 bases between. Germline V gene sequence: CDR1 SGHAT, CDR2 FQDESV (reference sequence). The CDR3 contains 15 residues. The CDR3 loop reads CASSLSEGANTEAFF. The CDR3 DNA reads as TGTGCCAGCAGCTTATCGGAAGGGGCGAACACTGAAGCTTTCTTT.